These 29 T cell receptor beta chains share one sample of origin, sequenced in a study of T cells in Graves' hyperthyroidism and ophthalmopathy. Amplified TCR beta CDR3 regions derived from RNA transcripts. In the first-round RT-PCR of the TCR CDR3, the HTBI primer set was used. TCRdb used MiXCR to reprocess the multiplex PCR reads, holding one entry per CDR3 protein. The sample records about 400,000 distinct CDR3 sequences, about 15% being singletons. What was sequenced was blood. The receptors here all came from a woman in her twenties or thirties with Graves' hyperthyroidism.

The V and J genes are TRBV5-1 and TRBJ2-1; 8 nucleotides align to TRBD1. V was pared by 0 bases and J by 4 bases, with 6 bases of the junction left unmatched. This CDR3 is 16 amino acids long. CDR1 and CDR2 from the germline V gene are SGHRS and YFSETQ. The CDR3 reads CASSLVFGQGYNEQFF. The CDR3 DNA reads TGCGCCAGCAGCTTGGTTTTCGGACAGGGTTACAATGAGCAGTTCTTC.

The gene calls are TRBV12-3 or TRBV12-4 and TRBJ1-1; possible D gene TRBD1, 6 bases. Between the trimmed V and J ends, which lost 2 bases and 1 base, there was a span of 14 bases. This CDR3 has 16 residues. The CDR3 loop reads CASSLSATGWNTEAFF. CDR3 in DNA: TGTGCCAGCAGTTTATCTGCCACAGGGTGGAACACTGAAGCTTTCTTT.

This clonotype was seen only a few times. The gene calls are TRBV12-5 and TRBJ2-7, with unresolved D. The germline V gene encodes CDR1 LGHNT and CDR2 FRNRAP. This CDR3 has 16 amino acids. V was pared by 0 bases and J by 3 bases, with 15 bases between. The CDR3 protein is CASGLVHGKESYEQYF. The DNA of the CDR3 is TGTGCTAGTGGTTTGGTACATGGTAAGGAGAGCTACGAGCAGTACTTC.

This clonotype was seen at least ten times. The V and J genes are TRBV28 and TRBJ2-3; D might be TRBD1 (6 bases). Germline V lookup: CDR1 MDHEN, CDR2 SYDVKM. This CDR3 has 17 residues. The V end was cut by 5 bases, the J end by 4 bases, with 22 bases between. The CDR3 nucleotides are TGTGCCAGCAGTGTACAGGGTAGAGGAATGGGGTCAGATACGCAGTATTTT. Residues: CASSVQGRGMGSDTQYF.

This clonotype has more than one count but fewer than ten. V gene TRBV2 combines with J gene TRBJ1-5; D gene ambiguous. The germline CDR1 and CDR2 sequences are SNHLY and FYNNEI. The V and J ends lost 7 bases and 0 bases respectively, with 7 bases between them. The CDR3 runs 13 residues. The CDR3 sequence: CASTLYSNQPQHF. DNA of the CDR3: TGTGCCAGCACACTTTATAGCAATCAGCCCCAGCATTTT.

The CDR3 here is CASSLVMGAGGTGELFF. The DNA of the CDR3 is TGCGCCAGCAGCTTGGTGATGGGGGCAGGAGGAACCGGGGAGCTGTTTTTT. This chain links TRBV5-1 with TRBJ2-2; TRBD1 is a possible D gene (6 bases). Trimming cost V 0 bases and J 5 bases, with 17 bases left between them. The V gene's germline CDR1 is SGHRS and CDR2 YFSETQ. CDR3 length: 17 residues.

This clonotype was seen only a few times. The V call is TRBV24-1, the J call TRBJ2-3, with 9 bases aligning to TRBD2. Germline CDR1 and CDR2: KGHDR and SFDVKD. This CDR3 is built from 16 residues. Trimming cost V 4 bases and J 3 bases; bases outside gene matches: 7. Written as DNA, the CDR3 is TGTGCCACCAGTGACCCGAGACTAGCGGTAACAGATACGCAGTATTTT. Its translation is CATSDPRLAVTDTQYF.

CDR3 loop: CASTSAVHYGYTF. In DNA form, the CDR3 reads TGTGCCAGCACCAGTGCTGTACACTATGGCTACACCTTC. The chain has TRBV3-1 and TRBJ1-2, with unresolved D. CDR1 and CDR2 (germline): LGHDT, YNNKEL (reference sequence). This CDR3 is built from 13 residues. V dropped 7 bases and J dropped 3 bases, with 12 bases sitting between them.

This clonotype has more than one count but fewer than ten. The J gene is TRBJ1-5, the V gene TRBV6-1; D is uncertain. Germline CDR1 and CDR2: MNHNS and SASEGT. Trimming removed 1 base at V and 7 bases at J, with 14 bases between. CDR3 size: 15 residues. CDR3 DNA sequence: TGTGCCAGCAGTGAAGGGTCACAAGGTCGACAGCCCCAGCATTTT. Protein: CASSEGSQGRQPQHF.

This clonotype showed up many times. This CDR3 is CASSELAGVPDTQYF. In nucleotides, the CDR3 is TGTGCCAGCAGTGAACTAGCGGGAGTCCCAGATACGCAGTATTTT. V is TRBV25-1 and J is TRBJ2-3, with 10 bases aligning to TRBD2. V was clipped by 2 bases and J by 4 bases; unmatched bases: 3. Germline CDR1 is MGHDK and CDR2 is SYGVNS. This CDR3 comprises 15 residues.

Ten or more counts support this clonotype. The J gene is TRBJ2-1, the V gene TRBV30, with 7 nucleotides matching TRBD2. The V gene's germline CDR1 is GTSNPN and CDR2 SVGIG (reference sequence). There are 13 residues in the CDR3. Trimming removed 3 bases from V and 8 bases from J; junction bases left unmatched: 7. CDR3 sequence (DNA): TGTGCCTGGAGCGGCGGGAGATGGGATGAGCAGTTCTTC. It specifies CAWSGGRWDEQFF.

The chain has TRBV20-1 and TRBJ1-5; 10 nucleotides match TRBD1. Germline V lookup: CDR1 DFQATT, CDR2 SNEGSKA (reference sequence). V dropped 5 bases and J dropped 5; count of bases not matched to a gene: 9. The CDR3 contains 15 residues. The CDR3 reads CSAGPLGQGDQPQHF. Here the CDR3 DNA reads TGCAGTGCTGGACCACTTGGACAGGGGGATCAGCCCCAGCATTTT.

This clonotype was observed many times. The chain recombines TRBV18 with TRBJ1-5; 8 bases fit TRBD1. Looked up from germline, CDR1 is KGHSH and CDR2 is LQKENI. The CDR3 consists of 15 residues. The V and J ends lost 6 bases and 7 bases, in that order; junction bases with no gene match: 11. The CDR3 sequence: CASSVSDRVTQPQHF. CDR3 in DNA: TGTGCCAGCTCCGTATCGGACAGGGTAACCCAGCCCCAGCATTTT. Full variable domain (rest looked up from reference TRBV18 and TRBJ1-5): NAGVMQNPRHLVRRRGQEARLRCSPMKGHSHVYWYRQLPEEGLKFMVYLQKENIIDESGMPKERFSAEFPKEGPSILRIQQVVRGDSAAYFCASSVSDRVTQPQHFGDGTRLSIL.

This clonotype occurred many times. The chain has TRBV5-1 and TRBJ2-3; TRBD1 matches at 10 bases. CDR1 is SGHRS, CDR2 YFSETQ, per germline. V shed 5 bases and J 1 base; nucleotides not matched to a gene: 1. The CDR3 is 14 residues long. The CDR3: CASRTGGRTDTQYF. The CDR3 DNA follows: TGCGCCAGCAGGACAGGGGGCCGCACAGATACGCAGTATTTT.

This clonotype was picked up a small number of times. The rearrangement joins TRBV29-1 to TRBJ2-5; tentatively, D is TRBD2 (5 bases). This CDR3 has 12 amino acids. CDR1 SQVTM and CDR2 ANQGSEA come from the germline V gene. V dropped 1 base and J dropped 3 bases, with 6 bases sitting between them. CDR3 DNA sequence: TGCAGCGTTGAAGTGGGAGAAGAGACCCAGTACTTC. Translated: CSVEVGEETQYF. Filled out from reference TRBV29-1 and TRBJ2-5, the complete variable domain reads SAVISQKPSRDICQRGTSLTIQCQVDSQVTMMFWYRQQPGQSLTLIATANQGSEATYESGFVIDKFPISRPNLTFSTLTVSNMSPEDSSIYLCSVEVGEETQYFGPGTRLLVL.

Worth noting for this clonotype: Likely a read error: the CDR3 ends without its conserved phenylalanine or tryptophan. J is TRBJ1-2 and V is TRBV7-2, with D unclear. Germline values: CDR1 SGHTA, CDR2 FQGNSA. This CDR3 has 16 amino acids. The V and J ends lost 6 bases and 4 bases respectively, with 21 bases between them. Here the CDR3 reads CASSQRQLSISYGYTL. CDR3 DNA: TGTGCCAGCAGTCAACGCCAGCTTAGCATTAGCTATGGCTACACCCTC.

This clonotype was detected ten times or more. The rearrangement links TRBV20-1 to TRBJ2-7; a possible D gene is TRBD2 (6 bases). This CDR3 has 15 amino acids. CDR1 DFQATT and CDR2 SNEGSKA come from the germline V gene (reference sequence). V dropped 6 bases and J dropped 0 bases, with 18 bases sitting between them. The CDR3 region is CSANSLGGVSYEQYF. Written as DNA, the CDR3 is TGCAGTGCCAACTCCCTTGGAGGGGTCTCCTACGAGCAGTACTTC.

This clonotype was recorded many times. The chain combines TRBV13 with TRBJ2-7; TRBD1 is a possible D gene (5 bases). V lost 5 bases, J lost 0 bases, and 11 bases lay in between. Per the germline V gene, CDR1 is PRHDT and CDR2 is FYEKMQ (reference sequence). The CDR3 consists of 14 residues. CDR3 loop: CASSPNRISYEQYF. The CDR3 bases are TGTGCCAGCAGCCCAAACAGGATCTCCTACGAGCAGTACTTC.

This clonotype was picked up many times. This chain links TRBV18 with TRBJ2-5; 7 nucleotides agree with TRBD1. Per germline, CDR1 KGHSH and CDR2 LQKENI. The V gene end was trimmed by 4 bases and the J gene end by 3 bases; junction bases not matched to a gene: 2. This CDR3 spans 13 amino acids. CDR3 DNA: TGTGCCAGCTCACGGGGGACAGAAGAGACCCAGTACTTC. It codes for CASSRGTEETQYF.

This clonotype occurred a few times. The chain carries TRBV3-1 and TRBJ1-2, with D possibly matching TRBD1 (6 bases). The CDR3 is made up of 15 amino acids. V was cut by 4 bases and J by 4 bases, with 16 bases left in between. Germline V gives CDR1 LGHDT, CDR2 YNNKEL (reference sequence). CDR3 residues: CASSRIDGTSYGYTF. CDR3 DNA: TGTGCCAGCAGCCGCATCGACGGGACAAGCTATGGCTACACCTTC.

This clonotype was picked up many times. This sequence joins TRBV2 and TRBJ2-1; TRBD1 matches 7 bases. The CDR3 spans 15 residues. V was clipped by 3 bases and J by 5 bases; unmatched bases: 7. Germline CDR1 reads SNHLY; CDR2 reads FYNNEI. CDR3 DNA sequence: TGTGCCAGCAGTGACGGACAGGTCAGGGACAATGAGCAGTTCTTC. Protein: CASSDGQVRDNEQFF.

V and J are TRBV2 and TRBJ2-2; D ambiguous. CDR1 is SNHLY and CDR2 is FYNNEI in the germline V gene. With 3 bases removed from V and 6 bases from J, the gap between germline ends came to 11 bases. The CDR3 contains 14 residues. CDR3 residues: CASSEGRISGELFF. The CDR3 DNA sequence: TGTGCCAGCAGTGAGGGAAGAATTTCCGGGGAGCTGTTTTTT.

This clonotype was recorded at least ten times. This sequence joins TRBV30 and TRBJ1-6; D gene unclear. The CDR3 has 14 residues. V was shortened by 1 base and J by 9 bases, with 13 bases between the two germline ends. In germline, CDR1 is GTSNPN, CDR2 SVGIG (reference sequence). CDR3 DNA: TGTGCCTGGAGTGCAGCTTATAACGCTTCACCCCTCCACTTT. It yields the protein CAWSAAYNASPLHF.

Of note for this clonotype: One end of the junction varies from germline; a read error may be responsible. This chain connects TRBV18 to TRBJ2-7; 11 bases match TRBD2. This CDR3 region has 15 residues. CDR1 KGHSH and CDR2 LQKENI come from the germline V gene. The CDR3, as DNA: TGTGCCAGCTCAACGACTAGCGGGAAATCGTGGGAGCAGTGCTTC. Its protein product is CASSTTSGKSWEQCF.

This clonotype was counted only a few times. V is TRBV18 and J is TRBJ1-2; D remains ambiguous. Trimming shortened V by 0 bases and J by 5 bases, and 7 bases separated the two germline ends. Germline CDR1 KGHSH, CDR2 LQKENI. The CDR3 spans 13 residues. CDR3 residues: CASSPPAEYGYTF. The CDR3 DNA follows: TGTGCCAGCTCACCACCGGCAGAATATGGCTACACCTTC.

This chain joins TRBV5-6 and TRBJ1-4; 8 bases map to TRBD1. The germline CDR1 and CDR2 sequences are SGHDT and YYEEEE. This CDR3 comprises 16 residues. Trimming removed 2 bases from V and 6 bases from J; junction bases left unmatched: 9. CDR3 sequence reads: CASSFYQGAADEKLFF. For the CDR3, the DNA is TGTGCCAGCAGCTTTTATCAGGGGGCAGCGGATGAAAAACTGTTTTTT.

In this sample, this clonotype turned up many times. This sequence joins TRBV20-1 and TRBJ2-7, with a possible D match to TRBD2 (5 bases). Germline lookup yields CDR1 DFQATT and CDR2 SNEGSKA (reference sequence). The CDR3 is made up of 15 amino acids. V was pared by 1 base and J by 0 bases, with 13 bases between. This chain's CDR3 is CSARGVSESSYEQYF. DNA for the CDR3: TGCAGTGCTAGAGGAGTTAGCGAGAGCTCCTACGAGCAGTACTTC.

The genes are TRBV5-1 and TRBJ1-6; tentative D call: TRBD1 (5 bases). From germline, CDR1 is SGHRS and CDR2 YFSETQ. Trimming stripped 1 base from V and 7 bases from J, with 12 bases between. The CDR3 sequence is 15 residues long. The CDR3 DNA follows: TGCGCCAGCAGCTTGTGGGGGGGGGACAATTCACCCCTCCACTTT. Amino acids: CASSLWGGDNSPLHF.

This clonotype was picked up many times. This chain links TRBV28 with TRBJ1-1, with a tentative D call TRBD1 (6 bases). The CDR3 totals 14 residues. Germline lookup yields CDR1 MDHEN and CDR2 SYDVKM. V lost 8 bases and J lost 3, with 16 bases in between. The chain's CDR3 is CASRQSGVYTEAFF. The CDR3 DNA follows: TGTGCCAGCCGACAATCAGGGGTGTACACTGAAGCTTTCTTT.